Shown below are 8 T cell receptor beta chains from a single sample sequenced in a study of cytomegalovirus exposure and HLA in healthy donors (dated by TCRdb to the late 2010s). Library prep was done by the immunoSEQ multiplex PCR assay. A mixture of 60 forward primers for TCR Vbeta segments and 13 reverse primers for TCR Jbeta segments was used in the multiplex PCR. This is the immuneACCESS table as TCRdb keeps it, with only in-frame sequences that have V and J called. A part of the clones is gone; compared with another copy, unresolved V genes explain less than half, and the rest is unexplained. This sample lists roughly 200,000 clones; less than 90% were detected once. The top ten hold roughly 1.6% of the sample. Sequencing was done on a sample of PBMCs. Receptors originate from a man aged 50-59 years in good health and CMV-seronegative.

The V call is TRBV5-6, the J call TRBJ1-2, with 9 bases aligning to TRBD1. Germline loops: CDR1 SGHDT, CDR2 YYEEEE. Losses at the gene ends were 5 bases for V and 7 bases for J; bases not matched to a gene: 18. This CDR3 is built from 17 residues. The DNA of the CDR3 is TGTGCCAGCAGTACTACAGGGGGCGTGGGTTTTGTCGGTGGCTACACCTTC. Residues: CASSTTGGVGFVGGYTF.

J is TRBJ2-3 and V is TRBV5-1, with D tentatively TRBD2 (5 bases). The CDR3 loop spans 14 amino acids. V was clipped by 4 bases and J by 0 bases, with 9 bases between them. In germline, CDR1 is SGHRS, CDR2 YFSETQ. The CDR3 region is CASSLGLSTDTQYF. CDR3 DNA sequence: TGCGCCAGCAGCCTAGGACTGAGCACAGATACGCAGTATTTT.

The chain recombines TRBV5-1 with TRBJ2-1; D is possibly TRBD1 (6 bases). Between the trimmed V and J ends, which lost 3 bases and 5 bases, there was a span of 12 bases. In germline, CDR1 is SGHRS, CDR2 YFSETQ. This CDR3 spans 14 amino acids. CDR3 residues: CASSSMDSHNEQFF. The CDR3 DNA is TGCGCCAGCAGCTCGATGGACAGTCACAATGAGCAGTTCTTC.

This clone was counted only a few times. This CDR3 is CASSLRQGGETEAFF. The CDR3 DNA follows: TGTGCCAGCAGCTTAAGACAGGGAGGAGAGACTGAAGCTTTCTTT. The V gene is TRBV7-9, the J gene TRBJ1-1; 7 bases line up with TRBD1. Germline V gene sequence: CDR1 SEHNR, CDR2 FQNEAQ (reference sequence). The length of the CDR3 is 15 residues. With V trimmed by 2 bases and J by 5 bases, 8 bases remained unmatched.

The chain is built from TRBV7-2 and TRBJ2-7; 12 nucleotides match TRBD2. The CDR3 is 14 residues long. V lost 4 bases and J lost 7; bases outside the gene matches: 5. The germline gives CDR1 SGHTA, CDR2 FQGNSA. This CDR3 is CASSSGLAGWEQYF. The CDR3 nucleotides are TGTGCCAGCAGCTCCGGACTAGCGGGATGGGAGCAGTACTTC.

The CDR3 loop is CASSGTLNTGELFF. In nucleotides, the CDR3 is TGTGCCAGCTCCGGGACATTGAACACCGGGGAGCTGTTTTTT. V gene TRBV28 combines with J gene TRBJ2-2; tentative D call: TRBD1 (6 bases). Trimming took 8 bases from V and 1 from J, leaving 11 bases between them. Germline lookup yields CDR1 MDHEN and CDR2 SYDVKM. The CDR3 is made up of 14 amino acids.

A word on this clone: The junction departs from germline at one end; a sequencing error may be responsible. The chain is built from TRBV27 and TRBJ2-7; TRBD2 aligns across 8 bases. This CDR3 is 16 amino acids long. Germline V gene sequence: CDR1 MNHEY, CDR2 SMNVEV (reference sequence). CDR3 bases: TGTGCCAGCAGTCCGCGCCTTCCGGGACTAGTCTACAAGCAGTACTTC. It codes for CASSPRLPGLVYKQYF.

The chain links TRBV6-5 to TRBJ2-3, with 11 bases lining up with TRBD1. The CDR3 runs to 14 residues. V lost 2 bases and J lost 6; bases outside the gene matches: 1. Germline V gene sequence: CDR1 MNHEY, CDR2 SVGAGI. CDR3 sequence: CASSYRDRGDTQYF. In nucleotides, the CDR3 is TGTGCCAGCAGTTACAGGGACAGGGGGGATACGCAGTATTTT.